Listed below are T cell receptor beta chains from one sample, sequenced in a study of regulatory T cells in long-lasting Graves disease. TCRdb itself ran the multiplex PCR reads through MiXCR, one entry per CDR3 protein. This sample yields about 220,000 distinct CDR3 sequences, of which roughly a fifth are seen a single time; 12% belongs to the top ten. These records were also assigned to another study, of T cells in Graves' hyperthyroidism and ophthalmopathy.

The sample consisted of peripheral blood mononuclear cells (PBMCs), taken at new diagnosis, from a patient treated with antithyroid drugs. The receptor set was obtained from a woman in her twenties or thirties with Graves disease. CDR3s include the opening cysteine and the closing phenylalanine or tryptophan. The D gene is left open where the match is weak. Only some rows state a clone size, as once, few, many or a class for expanded clones.

v_call	j_call	clone_size	d_call	cdr3_nt	cdr3_aa
TRBV20-1	TRBJ1-4	many	NA	TGCAGTGCTAGTCCAGGGACTAATGAAAAACTGTTTTTT	CSASPGTNEKLFF
TRBV20-1	TRBJ1-1	many	TRBD1	TGCAGTGCTCCCGGACAGGGGGAAACTGAAGCTTTCTTT	CSAPGQGETEAFF
TRBV18	TRBJ2-1	few	TRBD2	TGTGCCAGCTCGCCTAACGGAGAAAAGCGGGGGGGCCTACGTTGGGATGAGCAGTTCTTC	CASSPNGEKRGGLRWDEQFF
TRBV6-2/TRBV6-3	TRBJ2-3	NA	TRBD2	TGTGCCAGCAGTTGGACTAGCGCCACAGATACGCAGTATTTT	CASSWTSATDTQYF
TRBV5-5	TRBJ1-2	NA	NA	TGCGCCAGCAGCGAAAACAGTGTTAACTATGGCTACACCTTC	CASSENSVNYGYTF
TRBV5-1	TRBJ1-1	many	NA	TGCGCCAGCAAGGGGAACACTGAAGCTTTCTTT	CASKGNTEAFF
TRBV24-1	TRBJ1-2	many	TRBD1	TGTGCCACCAGTGATCGCGGCGCCCGCCTAATACAGGGGAGGAACTATGGCTACACCTTC	CATSDRGARLIQGRNYGYTF
TRBV3-1	TRBJ2-7	few	NA	TGTGCCAGCAGGCCGACGTCAGGGGAGGGCGAGCAGTACTTC	CASRPTSGEGEQYF
TRBV5-1	TRBJ2-3	NA	TRBD1	TGCGCCAGCGAAAGGACAGGGGGAACAGATACGCAGTATTTT	CASERTGGTDTQYF
TRBV12-3/TRBV12-4	TRBJ2-2	NA	TRBD2	TGTGCCAGCAGTCACCGGGACTACAACACCGGGGAGCTGTTTTTT	CASSHRDYNTGELFF
TRBV10-1	TRBJ2-7	many	NA	TGCGCCAGCAGTGAGTCTCCTCCTCCCCTTGGGGAGCAGTACTTC	CASSESPPPLGEQYF
TRBV9	TRBJ2-7	many	NA	TGTGCCAGCAGCGTGACTATAGCAGCGGACGAGCAGTACTTC	CASSVTIAADEQYF
TRBV2	TRBJ2-5	many	TRBD2	TGTGCCATACAACGAGCGGGAAGGTACCAAGAGACCCAGTACTTC	CAIQRAGRYQETQYF